This T cell receptor beta chain was observed in a study of shared clonotypes between healthy human individuals. Notes on the study in general: Donor scarcity curtailed the genetic and exposure-history diversity represented herein.

Study processing details: Junction-only sequences produced by ImmunoSEQ had no quality scores, so filtering differed. Measured with immunoSEQ multiplex PCR; TCRdb has only the in-frame clones, and not every one. V, J and clone size are taken as reported in that table, and D and trimming were inferred from the DNA itself. The sample shows hundreds of thousands of clones, roughly 80% of them seen only once. Notes on this clone: Its antigen is not known.

CDR3 length: 16 amino acids. Germline CDR1 SGHNT, CDR2 YYREEE (reference sequence). V lost 5 bases, J lost 9 bases, and 24 bases lay in between. The clonotype was recovered from a woman aged 40 to 50 in good health. Some clones in this sample may be carry-over from other donors' samples. The sample was PBMCs. The V call is TRBV5-4, the J call TRBJ2-1, with D possibly TRBD1 on 5 matching bases. CDR3 nucleotides: TGTGCCAGCAGGTCCCTAGTTGGGGCAAGTCGTAGTGAGCAGTTCTTC. Translating it yields CASRSLVGASRSEQFF.